These 31 T cell receptor beta chains were all obtained from the same sample, sequenced in a study of control samples from healthy donors and cancer patients. Clones were read by immunoSEQ multiplex PCR, and TCRdb kept only the in-frame ones, dropping some. This sample has 95,000 to 150,000 clones, with roughly nine tenths found just once. Sequencing input: blood. The receptors were sampled from a young woman in good health.

The chain combines TRBV27 with TRBJ2-7; D may be TRBD2 (6 bases). V shed 2 bases and J shed 5 bases, with 28 bases lying between them. The germline V gene has CDR1 MNHEY and CDR2 SMNVEV (reference sequence). The CDR3 runs to 19 residues. CDR3 loop: CASSLNPREASSRGNEQYF. CDR3 in DNA: TGTGCCAGCAGTTTAAACCCTCGAGAGGCCTCCTCCCGGGGGAACGAGCAGTACTTC.

The CDR3 protein is CASSLQEGGTGELFF. The CDR3 DNA sequence: TGTGCCAGCAGCCTACAAGAGGGGGGTACCGGGGAGCTGTTTTTT. This sequence joins TRBV7-2 and TRBJ2-2; either TRBD1 or TRBD2 may supply D (6 bases each). V shed 5 bases and J shed 5 bases, with 15 bases lying between them. This CDR3 spans 15 amino acids. Germline values: CDR1 SGHTA, CDR2 FQGNSA.

The rearrangement uses TRBV7-6 and TRBJ1-4; D gene unclear. Germline V gene lookup returns CDR1 SGHVS and CDR2 FNYEAQ. The germline V and J ends were trimmed by 4 bases and 0 bases, with 12 bases remaining between them. The CDR3 is 16 amino acids. For the CDR3, the DNA is TGTGCCAGCAGCTGGCGATCCTCTTCAACTAATGAAAAACTGTTTTTT. Translation gives CASSWRSSSTNEKLFF.

The chain links TRBV28 to TRBJ2-2; D is tentatively TRBD1 or TRBD2 (5 bases each). V was clipped by 6 bases and J by 4 bases, with 18 bases between them. The CDR3 is 16 residues long. Germline V gene sequence: CDR1 MDHEN, CDR2 SYDVKM. CDR3 protein: CASSLPQGRGTGELFF. CDR3 DNA sequence: TGTGCCAGCAGCTTACCGCAGGGTCGGGGCACCGGGGAGCTGTTTTTT.

The chain employs TRBV27 and TRBJ1-4; D perhaps matches TRBD1 (5 bases). V lost 5 bases to trimming and J lost 8 bases, with 27 bases between them. This CDR3 contains 18 residues. The germline gives CDR1 MNHEY, CDR2 SMNVEV (reference sequence). The CDR3, as DNA: TGTGCCAGCAGTCTCCGGGCGAATCAGCGGGGGAGTCAAGAAAAACTGTTTTTT. It encodes CASSLRANQRGSQEKLFF.

The chain carries TRBV29-1 and TRBJ1-1; tentative D call: TRBD1 (6 bases). The CDR3 is 13 residues long. V lost 7 bases and J 6 bases, leaving 18 bases between the germline ends. CDR1 and CDR2 (germline): SQVTM, ANQGSEA. As DNA, the CDR3 is TGCAGCGCTCAACTTCACAGGGAGGCTGAAGCTTTCTTT. Translated, it gives CSAQLHREAEAFF. The full variable domain, completed using reference TRBV29-1 and TRBJ1-1, is SAVISQKPSRDICQRGTSLTIQCQVDSQVTMMFWYRQQPGQSLTLIATANQGSEATYESGFVIDKFPISRPNLTFSTLTVSNMSPEDSSIYLCSAQLHREAEAFFGQGTRLTVV.

CDR3 in DNA: TGTGCCAGCAGCTTACCAGACAGGGGAAGGTCTGAAGCTTTCTTT. Translation gives CASSLPDRGRSEAFF. This chain uses TRBV11-2 with TRBJ1-1, with 8 bases matching TRBD1. Per germline, CDR1 SGHAT and CDR2 FQNNGV. Trimming at V came to 2 bases and at J to 6 bases, leaving 8 bases not matched to a gene. The CDR3 has 15 amino acids.

V gene TRBV5-5 combines with J gene TRBJ1-2, with D hard to call. CDR1 and CDR2 (germline): SGHKS, YYEKEE (reference sequence). The CDR3 is made up of 16 amino acids. V was clipped by 4 bases and J by 4 bases, with 20 bases between them. CDR3 nucleotides: TGTGCCAGCAGCATAGCTCTTGGAGGCCTTACCTATGGCTACACCTTC. This sequence encodes CASSIALGGLTYGYTF.

The chain has TRBV28 and TRBJ2-7; D ambiguous. The germline gives CDR1 MDHEN, CDR2 SYDVKM. CDR3 length equals 11 residues. Trimming pared 1 base from V and 5 bases from J, leaving 3 bases between. CDR3 in amino acids: CASSLYNEQYF. For the CDR3, the DNA is TGTGCCAGCAGTTTATACAACGAGCAGTACTTC.

The V and J genes are TRBV12-3 or TRBV12-4 and TRBJ1-2; D gene unclear. This CDR3 region has 12 residues. V was shortened by 5 bases and J by 4 bases, with 8 bases between the two germline ends. CDR3 nucleotide sequence: TGTGCCAGCAGTCCTGACCGCTATGGCTACACCTTC. Its translation is CASSPDRYGYTF.

This clone is a singleton in its sample. This chain connects TRBV4-1 to TRBJ2-7; no clear D gene. Germline V gene sequence: CDR1 MGHRA, CDR2 YSYEKL. Trimming stripped 0 bases from V and 0 bases from J, with 6 bases between. The CDR3 sequence is 14 residues long. DNA of the CDR3: TGCGCCAGCAGCCAAGATCCTACCTCCTACGAGCAGTACTTC. Translation: CASSQDPTSYEQYF.

The gene calls are TRBV7-8 and TRBJ2-3; 11 nucleotides line up with TRBD2. V shed 5 bases and J 7 bases; nucleotides not matched to a gene: 5. CDR3 length: 14 residues. CDR1 SGHVS and CDR2 FQNEAQ come from the germline V gene. DNA for the CDR3: TGTGCCAGCAGCCCAGGGACTAGCGGCTATACGCAGTATTTT. The encoded protein is CASSPGTSGYTQYF.

The V call is TRBV4-2, the J call TRBJ1-2, with a tentative D call TRBD1 (5 bases). Deletions cut 0 bases from V and 0 bases from J, with 11 bases between. This CDR3 has 16 amino acids. Germline-derived CDR1 and CDR2 are LGHNA and YNFKEQ. In DNA, the CDR3 is TGTGCCAGCAGCCAAGAGGAGGGGATAGCTAACTATGGCTACACCTTC. Amino acids: CASSQEEGIANYGYTF.

This chain links TRBV27 with TRBJ2-1; 7 bases match TRBD2. V was pared by 4 bases and J by 8 bases, with 8 bases of the junction left unmatched. CDR1 MNHEY and CDR2 SMNVEV come from the germline V gene (reference sequence). CDR3 length: 14 residues. The CDR3 protein is CASSWGLAGYEQFF. The CDR3 DNA sequence: TGTGCCAGCAGTTGGGGCTTAGCGGGCTATGAGCAGTTCTTC.

The chain uses TRBV28 and TRBJ2-1, with 11 nucleotides matching TRBD1. This CDR3 has 16 amino acids. Germline CDR1 reads MDHEN; CDR2 reads SYDVKM. The junction had 10 bases not matched to a gene; V was cut back by 5 bases and J by 7 bases. In nucleotides, the CDR3 is TGTGCCAGCAGTCCCCCCTCGGGACAGGGGGGGAATGAGCAGTTCTTC. Its translation is CASSPPSGQGGNEQFF. Full variable domain (rest looked up from reference TRBV28 and TRBJ2-1): DVKVTQSSRYLVKRTGEKVFLECVQDMDHENMFWYRQDPGLGLRLIYFSYDVKMKEKGDIPEGYSVSREKKERFSLILESASTNQTSMYLCASSPPSGQGGNEQFFGPGTRLTVL.

The V and J genes are TRBV21-1 and TRBJ1-3; the table's D call of TRBD1 was not tested on the DNA. TRBV21-1 is a known pseudogene. The CDR3 has 17 amino acids. DNA of the CDR3: TGTGCCAGCAGCTCGCCCGGACAGGGTGTCTCTGGAAACACCATATATTTT. Protein sequence: CASSSPGQGVSGNTIYF.

This clone was found once. The J gene is TRBJ2-5, the V gene TRBV24-1, with 9 bases matching TRBD2. The CDR3 consists of 16 residues. V shed 4 bases, J shed 5 bases, and the junction held 10 bases outside the gene matches. From germline, CDR1 is KGHDR and CDR2 SFDVKD. The chain's CDR3 is CATSDWTSVSGETQYF. The CDR3 region has the DNA TGTGCCACCAGTGACTGGACTAGCGTTAGTGGGGAGACCCAGTACTTC.

J is TRBJ2-3 and V is TRBV6-2 or TRBV6-3, with 7 bases that match TRBD2. Germline V gene lookup returns CDR1 MNHEY and CDR2 SVGEGT. The ends lost 2 bases at V and 0 bases at J; junction bases unmatched: 8. CDR3 length: 17 amino acids. This chain's CDR3 is CASSYGTGTTSTDTQYF. In DNA, the CDR3 is TGTGCCAGCAGTTACGGAACCGGGACTACTAGCACAGATACGCAGTATTTT.

The chain carries TRBV5-5 and TRBJ1-5; D gene uncertain. CDR3 size: 13 residues. The germline gives CDR1 SGHKS, CDR2 YYEKEE (reference sequence). V was shortened by 3 bases and J by 6 bases, with 10 bases between the two germline ends. CDR3 sequence reads: CASSSDVSQPQHF. The DNA of the CDR3 is TGTGCCAGCAGCTCCGATGTTAGTCAGCCCCAGCATTTT.

In the case of this clone: The germline gene is not matched at one end of the junction; a read error may be the cause. The chain is built from TRBV7-7 and TRBJ2-5, with D perhaps given as TRBD1 or TRBD2 (5 bases each). Germline-derived CDR1 and CDR2 are SSHAT and FNYEAQ (reference sequence). The CDR3 totals 16 residues. The CDR3 nucleotides are TGTGCTAGCAGCTTGGGGGACGCTCTGGTTGGAGAGACCCAGTACTTC. It specifies CASSLGDALVGETQYF.

This chain uses TRBV9 with TRBJ1-2, with D possibly being TRBD1 (6 bases). The CDR3 has 14 amino acids. In germline, CDR1 is SGDLS, CDR2 YYNGEE. The ends were cut back, 0 bases at V and 5 bases at J, with 11 bases in the middle. CDR3 bases: TGTGCCAGCAGCGTAGAGGGGGGGCCGTATGGCTACACCTTC. Protein product: CASSVEGGPYGYTF.

J is TRBJ2-7 and V is TRBV3-1 (or the pseudogene TRBV3-2), with a weak D call TRBD2 (7 bases). CDR1 and CDR2 (germline): LGHDT, YNNKEL (reference sequence). V lost 0 bases, J lost 0 bases, and 18 bases lay in between. The CDR3 has 18 amino acids. Here the CDR3 DNA reads TGTGCCAGCAGCCAAGATCTTGGGGGGGCCGTTAACTCCTACGAGCAGTACTTC. Its protein is CASSQDLGGAVNSYEQYF.

This clone appeared a single time. V is TRBV5-1 and J is TRBJ2-6; D gene unclear. The CDR3 covers 16 residues. V lost 4 bases and J 0 bases, leaving 11 bases between the germline ends. Germline V gene lookup returns CDR1 SGHRS and CDR2 YFSETQ. CDR3 protein: CASSRSGSSGANVLTF. The DNA of the CDR3 is TGCGCCAGCAGCAGGTCGGGTTCCTCTGGGGCCAACGTCCTGACTTTC.

The chain uses TRBV2 and TRBJ1-5, with 10 bases lining up with TRBD1. CDR1 and CDR2 from the germline V gene are SNHLY and FYNNEI. CDR3 length: 17 amino acids. V lost 6 bases, J lost 3 bases, and 11 bases stayed unmatched. In DNA, the CDR3 is TGTGCCAGCAGCCTCCCGGGACAGGGGTTGTTCAATCAGCCCCAGCATTTT. This sequence encodes CASSLPGQGLFNQPQHF.

J is TRBJ1-1 and V is TRBV19; D gene ambiguous. The CDR3 contains 14 residues. Looked up from germline, CDR1 is LNHDA and CDR2 is SQIVND (reference sequence). V was pared by 3 bases and J by 6 bases, with 14 bases between. The CDR3 loop is CASSIDPGGAEAFF. The CDR3 nucleotides read TGTGCCAGTAGTATCGACCCAGGAGGTGCTGAAGCTTTCTTT.

This sequence joins TRBV18 and TRBJ1-6; 9 bases map to TRBD1. In germline, CDR1 is KGHSH, CDR2 LQKENI. The V segment lost 2 bases and the J segment 5 bases; nucleotides outside the gene matches: 4. The CDR3 has 16 residues. CDR3 DNA sequence: TGTGCCAGCTCACCATACGGGACAGGGAATAATTCACCCCTCCACTTT. Protein: CASSPYGTGNNSPLHF. The whole variable domain, remainder taken from reference TRBV18 and TRBJ1-6, is NAGVMQNPRHLVRRRGQEARLRCSPMKGHSHVYWYRQLPEEGLKFMVYLQKENIIDESGMPKERFSAEFPKEGPSILRIQQVVRGDSAAYFCASSPYGTGNNSPLHFGNGTRLTVT.

V gene TRBV4-3 combines with J gene TRBJ1-4; weak D call: TRBD1 (6 bases). Between the trimmed V and J ends, which lost 0 bases and 3 bases, there was a span of 11 bases. The germline CDR1 and CDR2 sequences are LGHNA and YSLEER. The CDR3 runs to 16 residues. CDR3 nucleotides: TGCGCCAGCAGCCAAGAAGTCTGGGGGCCTAATGAAAAACTGTTTTTT. The encoded protein is CASSQEVWGPNEKLFF.

The V and J genes are TRBV28 and TRBJ2-2, with no clear D. The CDR3 is 13 amino acids. Per germline, CDR1 MDHEN and CDR2 SYDVKM. V shed 6 bases and J shed 9 bases, with 14 bases lying between them. CDR3 nucleotide sequence: TGTGCCAGCAGCTTACTCCCCCTCCGGGAGCTGTTTTTT. Its translation: CASSLLPLRELFF.

This sequence joins TRBV19 and TRBJ1-5; 9 nucleotides align to TRBD1. The CDR3 is 16 amino acids. Germline V gene sequence: CDR1 LNHDA, CDR2 SQIVND (reference sequence). V gave up 4 bases and J gave up 7 bases; unmatched junction bases: 11. CDR3: CASSSVTGGAIQPQHF. In DNA form, the CDR3 reads TGTGCCAGTAGTAGCGTCACAGGGGGCGCGATCCAGCCCCAGCATTTT.

This clone has a single count. V and J are TRBV24-1 and TRBJ2-2, with D uncertain. CDR1 and CDR2 from the germline V gene are KGHDR and SFDVKD. The CDR3 has 16 amino acids. The germline V and J ends were trimmed by 1 base and 1 base, with 9 bases remaining between them. CDR3 in amino acids: CATSDFLTMNTGELFF. In DNA, the CDR3 is TGTGCCACCAGTGATTTTTTGACCATGAACACCGGGGAGCTGTTTTTT.

Notes on this clone: An end of the junction does not agree with germline; a read error may underlie this. CDR3 nucleotides: TGTGCCAGCAGCCAAAGGCAGGGTGGGGACAACGTCCTGACTTTC. Its translation: CASSQRQGGDNVLTF. This chain links TRBV4-2 with TRBJ2-6; TRBD1 might be the D (5 bases). CDR1 is LGHNA, CDR2 YNFKEQ, per germline. The CDR3 sequence is 15 residues long.